Presented here are 6 T cell receptor beta chains from one specimen sequenced in a study of shared clonotypes between healthy human individuals (dated by TCRdb to about 2020). The library was produced with the immunoSEQ multiplex PCR assay. The table was pulled from immuneACCESS by TCRdb, which kept in-frame rearrangements only. Such tables lose some clones; where checked, under half of the loss comes from unresolved V genes, and the rest has no known cause. Across this sample there are approximately 2.5 million clones, with roughly nine tenths seen only once. Under 0.15% of the sample rests with the top ten. The material sequenced was naive CD4+ T cells sorted from blood. The cell subset or site label for this specimen denotes: CD45RA+ positively selected. The source of these receptors is a man between 18 and 35 years old in good health.

A remark on this clone: Germline is not matched at one junction end, which may reflect a read error. CDR3 loop: CASRREKASPGF. DNA of the CDR3: TGTGCCAGCAGAAGAGAGAAGGCCTCGCCGGGCTTC. The chain joins TRBV2 to TRBJ2-7; D ambiguous. This CDR3 is 12 amino acids long. The germline V gene has CDR1 SNHLY and CDR2 FYNNEI.

This clone appeared a single time. The chain has TRBV29-1 and TRBJ1-1; no definite D call. Germline V gene lookup returns CDR1 SQVTM and CDR2 ANQGSEA. The CDR3 spans 11 residues. Between the trimmed V and J ends, which lost 3 bases and 8 bases, there was a span of 10 bases. CDR3 in amino acids: CSVDRGLEAFF. CDR3 sequence (DNA): TGCAGCGTTGATCGAGGTCTAGAAGCTTTCTTT.

CDR3 coding DNA: TGTGCCAGCAGTTCCCAGGATCAGCCCCAGCATTTT. Residues: CASSSQDQPQHF. This chain connects TRBV6-1 to TRBJ1-5, with D uncertain. CDR1 is MNHNS, CDR2 SASEGT, per germline. The CDR3 runs to 12 residues. V lost 5 bases and J 5 bases, leaving 7 bases between the germline ends.

V is TRBV10-3 and J is TRBJ2-7; 9 bases align to TRBD2. Looked up from germline, CDR1 is ENHRY and CDR2 is SYGVKD. The CDR3 sequence is 15 residues long. The junction had 16 bases not matched to a gene; V was cut back by 11 bases and J by 5 bases. CDR3 nucleotide sequence: TGTGCCGCGCGCCGCGGCGGGAGGGACAAAGACGAGCAGTACTTC. It encodes CAARRGGRDKDEQYF.

The V call is TRBV28, the J call TRBJ1-6; 8 bases align to TRBD1. The junction had 8 bases not matched to a gene; V was cut back by 7 bases and J by 6 bases. The germline CDR1 and CDR2 sequences are MDHEN and SYDVKM. CDR3 length: 15 amino acids. The CDR3 DNA reads TGTGCCAGCATCGGTTCCGGGACAGGTAATTCACCCCTCCACTTT. Translated, it gives CASIGSGTGNSPLHF.

The chain joins TRBV2 to TRBJ1-2; D may be TRBD1 (5 bases). CDR3 length: 14 residues. With 4 bases removed from V and 4 bases from J, the gap between germline ends came to 13 bases. The germline CDR1 and CDR2 sequences are SNHLY and FYNNEI. The CDR3 DNA is TGTGCCAGCAGTGTCCAGAATGGGGGCTATGGCTACACCTTC. Translated, it gives CASSVQNGGYGYTF. Combining the CDR3 with reference TRBV2 and TRBJ1-2 gives the whole variable domain EPEVTQTPSHQVTQMGQEVILRCVPISNHLYFYWYRQILGQKVEFLVSFYNNEISEKSEIFDDQFSVERPDGSNFTLKIRSTKLEDSAMYFCASSVQNGGYGYTFGSGTRLTVV.